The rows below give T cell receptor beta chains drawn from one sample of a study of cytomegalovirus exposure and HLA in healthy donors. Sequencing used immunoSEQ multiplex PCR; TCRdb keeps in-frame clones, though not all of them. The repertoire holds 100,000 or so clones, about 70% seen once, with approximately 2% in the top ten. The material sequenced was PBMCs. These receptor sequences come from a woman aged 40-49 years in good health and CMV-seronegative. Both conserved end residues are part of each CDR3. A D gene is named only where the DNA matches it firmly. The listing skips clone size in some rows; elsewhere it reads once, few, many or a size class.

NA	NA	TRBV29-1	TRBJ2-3	CSVAQDTDTQYF	TGCAGCGTTGCACAGGACACAGATACGCAGTATTTT
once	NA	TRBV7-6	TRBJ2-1	CASSLAGGPNNEQFF	TGTGCCAGCAGCTTAGCGGGGGGGCCGAACAATGAGCAGTTCTTC
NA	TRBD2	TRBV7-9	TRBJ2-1	CSSSLRGLAVSYNEQFF	TGTTCCAGCAGCCTTAGAGGACTAGCGGTATCCTACAATGAGCAGTTCTTC
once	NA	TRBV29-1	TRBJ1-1	CSGKAGNTEAFF	TGCAGCGGGAAAGCAGGGAACACTGAAGCGTTCTTT
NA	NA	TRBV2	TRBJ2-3	CASNTGPDTQYF	TGTGCCAGCAACACAGGGCCAGATACGCAGTATTTT
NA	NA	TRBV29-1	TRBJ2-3	CSVEEELTDTQYF	TGCAGCGTTGAAGAGGAGCTCACAGATACGCAGTATTTT
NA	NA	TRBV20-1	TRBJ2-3	CSAVIDTQYF	TGCAGTGCTGTCATAGATACGCAGTATTTT
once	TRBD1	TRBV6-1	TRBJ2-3	CASSENRGSDTQYF	TGTGCCAGCAGTGAGAACAGGGGTTCAGATACGCAGTATTTT
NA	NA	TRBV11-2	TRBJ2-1	CASSLVSVYNEQFF	TGTGCCAGCAGCTTAGTCAGCGTTTACAATGAGCAGTTCTTC
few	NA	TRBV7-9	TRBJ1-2	CASSLKGGYGYTF	TGTGCCAGCAGCTTAAAAGGAGGGTATGGCTACACCTTC
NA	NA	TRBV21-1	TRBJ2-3	CASSKEGDRGGTDTQYF	TGTGCCAGCAGCAAAGAGGGGGACAGGGGAGGCACAGATACGCAGTATTTT
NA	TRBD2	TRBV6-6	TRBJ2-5	CASREGPGGGPTQYF	TGTGCCAGCAGGGAGGGGCCGGGCGGGGGTCCGACCCAGTACTTC
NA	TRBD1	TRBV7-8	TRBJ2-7	CASSLAGQGRGEQYF	TGTGCCAGCAGCTTAGCGGGACAGGGAAGGGGCGAGCAGTACTTC
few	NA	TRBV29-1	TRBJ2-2	CSVRAVGDTGELFF	TGCAGCGTTCGGGCGGTAGGGGACACCGGGGAGCTGTTTTTT
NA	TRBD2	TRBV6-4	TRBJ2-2	CASSDPAGTGELFF	TGTGCCAGCAGTGACCCAGCGGGAACCGGGGAGCTGTTTTTT
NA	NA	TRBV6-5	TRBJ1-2	CASSLRLNYGYTF	TGTGCCAGCAGTTTACGCCTAAATTATGGCTACACCTTC
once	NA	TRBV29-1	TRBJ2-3	CSVLIQRGTDTQYF	TGCAGCGTTTTAATCCAGAGGGGCACAGATACGCAGTATTTT
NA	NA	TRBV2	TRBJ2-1	CASSEPGWGQGDEQFF	TGTGCCAGCAGTGAACCCGGTTGGGGGCAAGGGGATGAGCAGTTCTTC
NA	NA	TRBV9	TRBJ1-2	CASSVGGVGGYTF	TGTGCCAGCAGCGTAGGGGGGGTCGGCGGCTACACCTTC
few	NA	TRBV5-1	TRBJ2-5	CASSLWGGETQYF	TGCGCCAGCAGCTTGTGGGGAGGAGAGACCCAGTACTTC
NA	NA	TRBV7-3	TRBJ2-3	CASSLTAYSTDTQYF	TGTGCCAGCAGCTTAACGGCTTATTCCACAGATACGCAGTATTTT
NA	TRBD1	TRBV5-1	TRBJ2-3	CASSLEGRGPTDTQYF	TGCGCCAGCAGCTTGGAGGGCAGGGGGCCGACAGATACGCAGTATTTT
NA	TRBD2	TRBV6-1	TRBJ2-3	CASSAIAGGRADTQYF	TGTGCCAGCAGTGCCATAGCGGGGGGGCGGGCAGATACGCAGTATTTT
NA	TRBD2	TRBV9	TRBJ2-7	CASSVGGRGEQYF	TGTGCCAGCAGCGTAGGAGGGAGGGGCGAGCAGTACTTC
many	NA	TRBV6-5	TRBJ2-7	CASRLDSFDEQYF	TGTGCCAGCAGACTGGACAGTTTCGACGAGCAGTACTTC
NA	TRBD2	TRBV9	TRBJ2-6	CASSVVAGDPFSGANVLTF	TGTGCCAGCAGCGTAGTTGCGGGGGACCCCTTCTCTGGGGCCAACGTCCTGACTTTC
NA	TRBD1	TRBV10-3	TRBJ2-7	CATNRDRDGEQYF	TGTGCCACCAACCGGGACAGGGACGGCGAGCAGTACTTC